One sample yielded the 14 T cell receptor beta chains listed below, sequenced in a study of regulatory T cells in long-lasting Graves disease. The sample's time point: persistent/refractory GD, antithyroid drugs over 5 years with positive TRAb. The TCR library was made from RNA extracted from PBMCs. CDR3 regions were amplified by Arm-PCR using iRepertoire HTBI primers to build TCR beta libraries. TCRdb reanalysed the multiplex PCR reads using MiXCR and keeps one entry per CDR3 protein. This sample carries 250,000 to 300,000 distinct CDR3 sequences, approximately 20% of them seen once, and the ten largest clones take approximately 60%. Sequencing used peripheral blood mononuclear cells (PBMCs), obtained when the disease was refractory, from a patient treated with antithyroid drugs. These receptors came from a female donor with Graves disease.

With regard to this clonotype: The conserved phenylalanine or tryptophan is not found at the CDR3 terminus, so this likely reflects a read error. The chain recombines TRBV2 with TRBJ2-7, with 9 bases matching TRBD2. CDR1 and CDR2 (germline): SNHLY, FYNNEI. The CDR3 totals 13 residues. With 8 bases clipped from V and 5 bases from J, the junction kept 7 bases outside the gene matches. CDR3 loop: CASGGTSRNEQYL. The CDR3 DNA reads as TGTGCCAGCGGCGGGACTAGCAGGAACGAGCAGTACCTC.

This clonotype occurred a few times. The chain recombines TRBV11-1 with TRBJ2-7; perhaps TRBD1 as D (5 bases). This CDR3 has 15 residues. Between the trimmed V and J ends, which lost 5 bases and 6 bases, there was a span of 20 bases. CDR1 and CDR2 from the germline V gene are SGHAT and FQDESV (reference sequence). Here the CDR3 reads CASSPITGVGSEQYF. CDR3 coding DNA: TGTGCCAGCAGCCCAATAACAGGAGTAGGATCCGAGCAGTACTTC.

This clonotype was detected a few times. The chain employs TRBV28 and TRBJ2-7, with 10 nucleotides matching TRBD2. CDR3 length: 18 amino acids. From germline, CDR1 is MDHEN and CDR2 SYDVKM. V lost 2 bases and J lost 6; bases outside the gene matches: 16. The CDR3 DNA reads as TGTGCCAGCAGTTTACTAGGGGGTTCTAGCGGGAGTCTAATCGAGCAGTACTTC. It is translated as CASSLLGGSSGSLIEQYF. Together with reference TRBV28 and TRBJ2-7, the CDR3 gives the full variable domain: DVKVTQSSRYLVKRTGEKVFLECVQDMDHENMFWYRQDPGLGLRLIYFSYDVKMKEKGDIPEGYSVSREKKERFSLILESASTNQTSMYLCASSLLGGSSGSLIEQYFGPGTRLTVT.

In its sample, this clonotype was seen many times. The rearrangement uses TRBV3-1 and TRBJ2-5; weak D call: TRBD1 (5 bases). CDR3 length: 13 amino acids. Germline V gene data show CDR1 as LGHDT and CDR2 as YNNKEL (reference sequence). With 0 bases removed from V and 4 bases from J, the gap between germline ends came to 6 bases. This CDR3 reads CASSQEGVETQYF. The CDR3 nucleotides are TGTGCCAGCAGCCAAGAAGGGGTAGAGACCCAGTACTTC.

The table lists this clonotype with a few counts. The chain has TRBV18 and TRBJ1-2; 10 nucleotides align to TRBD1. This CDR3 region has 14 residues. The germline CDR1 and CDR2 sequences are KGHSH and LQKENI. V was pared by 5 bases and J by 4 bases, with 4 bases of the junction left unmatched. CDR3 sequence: CASSSGTGAYGYTF. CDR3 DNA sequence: TGTGCCAGCTCATCCGGGACAGGGGCCTATGGCTACACCTTC.

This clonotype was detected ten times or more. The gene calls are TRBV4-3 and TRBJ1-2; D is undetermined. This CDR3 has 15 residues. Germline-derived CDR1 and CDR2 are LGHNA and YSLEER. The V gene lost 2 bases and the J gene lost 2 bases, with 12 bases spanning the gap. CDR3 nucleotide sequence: TGCGCCAGCAGCCAATCACCCGCCCCGAACTATGGCTACACCTTC. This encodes CASSQSPAPNYGYTF.

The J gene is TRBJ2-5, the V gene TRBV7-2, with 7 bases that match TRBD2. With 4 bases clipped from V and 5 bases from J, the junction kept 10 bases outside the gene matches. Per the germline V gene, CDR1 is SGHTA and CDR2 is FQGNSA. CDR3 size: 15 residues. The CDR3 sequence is CASSSLGGMEETQYF. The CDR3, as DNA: TGTGCCAGCAGCTCCCTCGGGGGGATGGAGGAGACCCAGTACTTC.

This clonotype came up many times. The CDR3 here is CASSLERVISPLHF. The CDR3 coding sequence is TGTGCCAGCAGCTTAGAGAGAGTCATCTCACCCCTCCACTTT. This chain uses TRBV7-9 with TRBJ1-6; D gene ambiguous. This CDR3 is 14 amino acids long. V was clipped by 1 base and J by 10 bases, with 11 bases between them. Germline-derived CDR1 and CDR2 are SEHNR and FQNEAQ (reference sequence).

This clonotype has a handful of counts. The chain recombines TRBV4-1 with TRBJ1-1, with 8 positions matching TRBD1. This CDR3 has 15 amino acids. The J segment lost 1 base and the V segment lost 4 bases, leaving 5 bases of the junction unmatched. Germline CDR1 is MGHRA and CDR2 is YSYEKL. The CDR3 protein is CASSRGQGPNTEAFF. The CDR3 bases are TGCGCCAGCAGCCGCGGACAGGGCCCGAACACTGAAGCTTTCTTT.

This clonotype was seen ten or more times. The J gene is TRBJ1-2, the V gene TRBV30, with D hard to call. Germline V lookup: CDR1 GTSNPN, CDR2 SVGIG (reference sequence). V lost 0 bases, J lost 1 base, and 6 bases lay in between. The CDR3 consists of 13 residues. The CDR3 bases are TGTGCCTGGAGTGTCGGCAGTAACTATGGCTACACCTTC. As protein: CAWSVGSNYGYTF.

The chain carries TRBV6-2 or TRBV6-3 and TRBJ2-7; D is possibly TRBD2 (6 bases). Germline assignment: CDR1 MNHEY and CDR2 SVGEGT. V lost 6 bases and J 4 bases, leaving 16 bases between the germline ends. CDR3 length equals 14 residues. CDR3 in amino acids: CASSPLGGAYEQYF. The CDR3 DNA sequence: TGTGCCAGCAGCCCTTTGGGGGGAGCATACGAGCAGTACTTC.

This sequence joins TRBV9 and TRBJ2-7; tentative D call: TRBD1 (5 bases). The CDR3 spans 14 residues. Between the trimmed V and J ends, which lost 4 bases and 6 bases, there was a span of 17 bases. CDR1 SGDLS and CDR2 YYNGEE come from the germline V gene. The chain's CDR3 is CASSTGMARGEQYF. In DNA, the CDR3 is TGTGCCAGCAGCACTGGTATGGCAAGGGGCGAGCAGTACTTC.

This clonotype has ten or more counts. The CDR3 DNA sequence: TGTGCCAGCAGTCACCTCTACGAGCAGTACTTC. Translating gives CASSHLYEQYF. The chain is built from TRBV12-3 or TRBV12-4 and TRBJ2-7; D uncertain. Trimming removed 5 bases from V and 3 bases from J, with 5 bases in between. CDR3 length: 11 residues.

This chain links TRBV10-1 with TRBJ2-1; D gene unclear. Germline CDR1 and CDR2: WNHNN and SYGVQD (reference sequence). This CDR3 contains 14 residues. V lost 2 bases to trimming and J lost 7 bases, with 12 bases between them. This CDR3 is CASSEGGRPNEQFF. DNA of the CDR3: TGCGCCAGCAGTGAGGGTGGAAGACCAAATGAGCAGTTCTTC.